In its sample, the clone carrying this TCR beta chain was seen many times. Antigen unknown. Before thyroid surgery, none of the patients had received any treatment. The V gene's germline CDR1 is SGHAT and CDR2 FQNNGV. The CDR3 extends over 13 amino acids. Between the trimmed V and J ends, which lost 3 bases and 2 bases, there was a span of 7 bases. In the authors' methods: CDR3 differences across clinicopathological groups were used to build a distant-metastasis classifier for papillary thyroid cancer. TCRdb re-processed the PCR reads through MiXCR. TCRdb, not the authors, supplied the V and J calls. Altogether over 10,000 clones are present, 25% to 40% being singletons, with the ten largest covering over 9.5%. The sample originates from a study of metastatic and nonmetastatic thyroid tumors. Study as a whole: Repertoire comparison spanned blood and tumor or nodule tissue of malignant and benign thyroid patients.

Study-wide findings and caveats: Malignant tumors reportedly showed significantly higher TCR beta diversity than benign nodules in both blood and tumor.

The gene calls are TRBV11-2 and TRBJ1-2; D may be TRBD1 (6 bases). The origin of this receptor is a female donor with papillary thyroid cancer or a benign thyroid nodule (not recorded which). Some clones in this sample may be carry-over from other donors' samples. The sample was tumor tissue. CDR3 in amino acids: CASSLGQNYGYTF. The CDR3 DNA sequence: TGTGCCAGCAGCTTGGGACAAAACTATGGCTACACCTTC.